This TCR beta chain was sequenced for a study of T cell responses to AZD1222 COVID-19 vaccine (dated by TCRdb to the early 2020s). In the study overall: AZD1222 recipients whose second dose came at about 4 weeks and those whose second dose came at about 12 weeks were combined into one group, since spike-specific TCR depth and breadth did not differ between the two schedules. A total of over 230 trial participants underwent TCR sequencing, of whom about 210 received two doses of AZD1222 and some 25 received two doses of the MenACWY control vaccine. Trial participants were enrolled by age into 18-55, 56-69 and 70-plus year subgroups, with around 150, 28 and 57 TCR-sequenced participants respectively.

The sample's time point, from its label and the paper: baseline before first vaccination. Vaccinee samples were obtained from the UK trials COV001 and COV002, which included a single-blind randomized controlled phase 2/3 trial of AZD1222 (ChAdOx1 nCoV-19) in healthy adults. Trial participant PBMC samples were collected at day 0 and day 28 after the second dose for TCRbeta chain sequencing. The CDR3 regions of human TCRbeta chains were analyzed by immunosequencing. The study's own analysis went as follows. TCRs in the repertoires were compared against a reference library of SARS-CoV-2-specific TCRs that had been generated with the MIRA antigen-specificity platform. Breadth was defined as the fraction of unique TCRs that were SARS-CoV-2-associated. Depth was defined as the fraction of total T cells that were SARS-CoV-2-associated. Using the MIRA data, each spike-specific TCR was mapped to the spike region that the TCR reacts to and placed in a CD4 or CD8 class. Log10-transformed breadth and depth values were compared by one-way ANOVA with Sidak's multiple comparisons tests. TCRdb provides this immuneACCESS table in a form limited to in-frame rearrangements. Some clones are lacking; in checked studies, under half of them reflect an unresolved V gene, and why the rest are absent is not known. D and trimming come from the DNA, and the V and J calls and clone size come from that table. The sample yields over 150,000 clones; about 88% were counted once. Together, the top ten hold less than 3.5% of the sample.

Turning to this clone: Which antigen it targets is not known. Qualities for individual bases were not recorded, and no much larger clone is one base off.

Beyond this particular receptor, the publication reports: CD4 TCRs associated with the vaccine covered the entire spike protein, and the dominant responses were in regions 160-218 and 743-854. Conclusions about previously exposed vaccinees were limited because only a handful of AZD1222 recipients were SARS-CoV-2 seropositive at baseline. Reportedly, close to half of the unique spike-specific TCRs recognized epitopes lying outside the regions that are mutated in the B.1.351 and B.1.1.7 variants. A significant rise in spike-specific TCR breadth and depth was observed after two AZD1222 doses relative to day 0 and relative to MenACWY recipients. In the small 56-69-year group, the increase in depth fell short of significance, most likely because of low power. Participants were mostly white British and included more females than males, and it was suggested by the authors that clonal diversity may have been underestimated. Because no day 14 peak-response samples were available, the repertoires could be characterized only after the peak T cell response.

From the cysteine through the phenylalanine, the CDR3 covers 13 amino acids. Only the CDR3 region is kept as DNA, spanning 39 bases read in frame from base 1. A distance of 12 bases separates the germline ends of V and J, which lose 4 bases and 5 bases respectively. From the germline V gene, CDR1 is SGHVS and CDR2 is FQNEAQ. This sequence uses TRBV7-8 and TRBJ2-7; the D assignment is uncertain and may be TRBD1 or TRBD2, with 5 bases supporting each. The material sequenced was peripheral blood, taken on day 0 of AZD1222 vaccination. This receptor was obtained from an adult in good health. The CDR3 corresponds to CASSYRDQDEQYF. The nucleotides are TGTGCCAGCAGCTACCGGGACCAAGACGAGCAGTACTTC.